This T cell receptor beta chain comes out of a study of beta chain features in type 1 diabetes. Study background: Analysis included over 100,000,000 sorted cells drawn from all samples. Study observations and caveats: Cells expressing TCR highly could be over-represented by cDNA sequencing.

This clone occurred many times. No antigen is known for it. The trim removed 6 bases at V and 4 bases at J, leaving 7 bases unmatched. Per germline, CDR1 SGHTA and CDR2 FQGTGA. The CDR3 covers 14 residues. The investigators reverse transcribed all of the isolated RNA, so they sequenced expressed TCRB transcripts. Using immunoSEQ multiplex PCR, the repertoire was profiled, and TCRdb retains in-frame clones only, with some absent. The table has 110,000 to 150,000 clones, 6.9% seen once. J is TRBJ1-1 and V is TRBV7-3; 8 nucleotides agree with TRBD1. Sequencing input: central memory CD4+ T cells from blood. This receptor was obtained from a woman aged 30 to 39 in good health. CDR3 nucleotide sequence: TGTGCCAGCAGTACAGGGGGATTGGGCACTGAAGCTTTCTTT. As protein: CASSTGGLGTEAFF.